The following is a TCR beta chain sequence with its context. Its antigen is not known. Germline assignment: CDR1 MNHEY and CDR2 SMNVEV (reference sequence). The CDR3 totals 14 residues. V shed 7 bases and J shed 0 bases, with 9 bases lying between them. The record originates from a study of OX40 agonist ivuxolimab in advanced cancers. Whole-study context: In this cohort, patients received ivuxolimab, an agonistic anti-OX40 (CD134) antibody. Patients received ivuxolimab, an intravenous treatment, every 2 weeks at 0.01 to 10 mg/kg. Participants, 70% to 90% male, averaged around 64 years of age, ranging from 23 to 79.

The assay was immunoSEQ multiplex PCR, and TCRdb's table has in-frame clones only and misses some. The data show fewer than 40,000 clones, 80% to 85% seen once. Findings and limits, study-wide: In the 0.1-3.0 mg/kg groups, partial responders showed among the lowest expansion.

This sequence joins TRBV27 and TRBJ2-2; D remains unclear. This receptor was obtained from an adult with an advanced solid tumor such as melanoma, head and neck, liver or kidney cancer. Sequencing used CD4+ or CD8+ T cells sorted from blood, obtained in a trial of the OX40 agonist ivuxolimab. The CDR3 DNA follows: TGTGCCAGCAAAAGGGTGGCGAACACCGGGGAGCTGTTTTTT. It codes for CASKRVANTGELFF.